This paragraph reports one TCR beta chain. The target antigen is unknown. This entry comes from a study of tumor-infiltrating lymphocytes in primary liver carcinoma. Study-wide findings and caveats: Between tumor regions, pairs overlapped more than tumor-adjacent and tumor-blood pairs did.

Unsorted whole blood supplied the RNA, and germline DNA was extracted too. Patients showed chronic HBV infection and an absence of prior treatment. What was collected before surgery was 3.5 to 5 milliliters of peripheral blood. V was trimmed by 3 bases and J by 1 base, leaving 24 bases between them. The CDR3 length is 19 residues. Looked up from germline, CDR1 is SEHNR and CDR2 is FQNEAQ (reference sequence). The authors made TCR beta cDNA from 500 to 600 ng total RNA with a constant-region primer. Three nested multiplex PCR rounds of slightly modified ARM-PCR generated TCR beta libraries. For around 11 cycles apiece, the opening two PCR rounds ran with TRBV1-TRBV30 forward primers and a C-beta reverse primer. Each CDR3 protein is one row after TCRdb ran MiXCR on the multiplex PCR reads. The repertoire consists of fewer than 350,000 distinct CDR3 sequences, with 65% occurring once and the leading ten covering roughly 8.9%.

The clonotype originates from a man aged 35-49 years with primary liver carcinoma and hepatitis B virus infection. The rearrangement joins TRBV7-9 to TRBJ2-5, with D tentatively TRBD2 (7 bases). The specimen sequenced was peripheral blood. CDR3: CASSLSGGLGGRVQETQYF. CDR3 bases: TGTGCCAGCAGCTTGTCCGGGGGCCTTGGGGGGAGGGTCCAAGAGACCCAGTACTTC.